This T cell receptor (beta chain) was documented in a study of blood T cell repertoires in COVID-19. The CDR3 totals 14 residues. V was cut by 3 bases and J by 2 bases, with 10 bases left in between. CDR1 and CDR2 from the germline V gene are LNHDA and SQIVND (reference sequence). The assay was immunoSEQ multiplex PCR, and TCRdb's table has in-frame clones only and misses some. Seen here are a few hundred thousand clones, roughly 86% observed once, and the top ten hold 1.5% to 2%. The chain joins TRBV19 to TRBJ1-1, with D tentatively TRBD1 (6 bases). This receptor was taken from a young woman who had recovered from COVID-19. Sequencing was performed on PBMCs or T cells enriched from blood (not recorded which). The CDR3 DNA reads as TGTGCCAGTAGTATTCGAGGGGGTAACACTGAAGCTTTCTTT. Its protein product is CASSIRGGNTEAFF.